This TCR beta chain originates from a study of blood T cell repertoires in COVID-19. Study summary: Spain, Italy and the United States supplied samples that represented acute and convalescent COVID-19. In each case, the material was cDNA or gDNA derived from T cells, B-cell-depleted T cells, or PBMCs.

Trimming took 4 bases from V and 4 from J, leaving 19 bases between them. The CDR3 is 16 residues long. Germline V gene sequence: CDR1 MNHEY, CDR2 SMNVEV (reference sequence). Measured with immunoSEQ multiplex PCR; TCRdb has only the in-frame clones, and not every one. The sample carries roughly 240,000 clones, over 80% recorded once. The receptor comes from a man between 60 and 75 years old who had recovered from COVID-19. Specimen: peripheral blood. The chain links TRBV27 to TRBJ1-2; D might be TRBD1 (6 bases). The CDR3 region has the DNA TGTGCCAGCAGTTCCACTTCGTCAGGGGCGGTCTATGGCTACACCTTC. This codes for CASSSTSSGAVYGYTF.